What follows are 26 T cell receptor beta chains derived from one specimen sequenced in a study of a mutant IDH1 vaccine in newly diagnosed glioma. The method was immunoSEQ multiplex PCR; TCRdb's version includes in-frame clones alone and lacks a portion of them. The table lists roughly 60,000 clones, approximately 80% of them singletons. These receptors lack a known antigen. The time point was: week 23, last vaccination. Mutant IDH1 20-mer peptide, at 300 ug, made up each vaccine dose, with topical imiquimod. Source: PBMCs, taken from a glioma patient whose treatment included an IDH1 peptide vaccine. These receptors were taken from a man aged 40-55 years with glioma.

The chain has TRBV4-2 and TRBJ1-2; possible D gene TRBD1, 6 bases. Trimming stripped 4 bases from V and 3 bases from J, with 21 bases between. The CDR3 length is 17 residues. Germline V gene data show CDR1 as LGHNA and CDR2 as YNFKEQ. The CDR3 is CASSLVGGAGVDYGYTF. DNA of the CDR3: TGTGCCAGCAGCCTCGTCGGGGGCGCAGGCGTGGACTATGGCTACACCTTC.

J is TRBJ2-2 and V is TRBV5-1, with 12 bases that match TRBD2. The CDR3 loop spans 17 amino acids. J gave up 0 bases and V 0 bases, and 0 bases lay outside the gene matches. Germline CDR1 SGHRS, CDR2 YFSETQ. This CDR3 reads CASSLGLAGANTGELFF. The CDR3 region has the DNA TGCGCCAGCAGCTTGGGACTAGCGGGGGCGAACACCGGGGAGCTGTTTTTT.

The rearrangement links TRBV4-1 to TRBJ2-7; 10 nucleotides agree with TRBD1. J was trimmed by 8 bases and V by 2 bases; bases with no gene match: 12. Per germline, CDR1 MGHRA and CDR2 YSYEKL. CDR3 length: 16 residues. In DNA, the CDR3 is TGCGCCAGCAGCCAATGGTCCGGGACAGGGGCCACCAAGCAGTACTTC. Amino acid sequence: CASSQWSGTGATKQYF.

This clone was seen once. This chain connects TRBV4-2 to TRBJ2-2; TRBD2 matches 8 bases. V shed 0 bases, J shed 3 bases, and the junction held 9 bases outside the gene matches. This CDR3 comprises 18 residues. Germline CDR1 LGHNA, CDR2 YNFKEQ. CDR3 sequence reads: CASSQDVLGGGYTGELFF. The CDR3 DNA is TGTGCCAGCAGCCAAGATGTATTGGGCGGGGGGTACACCGGGGAGCTGTTTTTT.

The chain is built from TRBV5-4 and TRBJ2-6, with D unclear. The CDR3 extends over 17 amino acids. V lost 0 bases, J lost 0 bases, and 10 bases lay in between. Per germline, CDR1 SGHNT and CDR2 YYREEE (reference sequence). CDR3 sequence (DNA): TGTGCCAGCAGCTTGGGGGTTTTGGGCTCTGGGGCCAACGTCCTGACTTTC. It is translated as CASSLGVLGSGANVLTF.

The gene calls are TRBV4-1 and TRBJ2-5; D remains ambiguous. V was trimmed by 0 bases and J by 7 bases, leaving 9 bases between them. This CDR3 region has 13 residues. Germline V CDR1 and CDR2: MGHRA, YSYEKL. The CDR3 nucleotides read TGCGCCAGCAGCCAAGATCTTTCTGGGACCCAGTACTTC. Its protein product is CASSQDLSGTQYF.

The rearrangement links TRBV10-3 to TRBJ1-2; 7 bases fit TRBD1. The germline V gene has CDR1 ENHRY and CDR2 SYGVKD. This CDR3 contains 14 residues. V dropped 3 bases and J dropped 2; count of bases not matched to a gene: 3. CDR3: CAISEGQVNYGYTF. CDR3 bases: TGTGCCATCAGTGAAGGACAGGTGAACTATGGCTACACCTTC.

The chain has TRBV7-2 and TRBJ1-6, with 8 nucleotides matching TRBD1. Germline V gene lookup returns CDR1 SGHTA and CDR2 FQGNSA. The CDR3 covers 15 residues. Trimming cost V 1 base and J 9 bases; bases outside gene matches: 5. CDR3 nucleotides: TGTGCCAGCAGCTTAGTTGGACAGGGAAGTTCACCCCTCCACTTT. Amino acid sequence: CASSLVGQGSSPLHF.

The V and J genes are TRBV2 and TRBJ1-1, with unresolved D. The germline CDR1 and CDR2 sequences are SNHLY and FYNNEI. CDR3 length: 14 residues. V was clipped by 4 bases and J by 4 bases, with 13 bases between them. CDR3 in amino acids: CASSADGFGTEAFF. The CDR3 nucleotides are TGTGCCAGCAGTGCGGACGGTTTTGGCACTGAAGCTTTCTTT.

This rearrangement joins TRBV6-5 to TRBJ1-2; tentatively, D is TRBD1 (6 bases). V lost 0 bases, J lost 7 bases, and 12 bases lay in between. The CDR3 length is 14 residues. Germline V gene lookup returns CDR1 MNHEY and CDR2 SVGAGI. CDR3 in amino acids: CASSYSAGALGYTF. DNA for the CDR3: TGTGCCAGCAGTTACTCAGCGGGGGCGCTTGGCTACACCTTC.

The gene calls are TRBV6-5 and TRBJ1-4, with D perhaps matching TRBD1 (5 bases). V lost 6 bases to trimming and J lost 5 bases, with 16 bases between them. This CDR3 has 15 residues. Germline V gene sequence: CDR1 MNHEY, CDR2 SVGAGI. CDR3 loop: CASSSYGALNEKLFF. The CDR3 region has the DNA TGTGCCAGCAGCTCTTATGGGGCGCTAAATGAAAAACTGTTTTTT.

The V and J genes are TRBV29-1 and TRBJ1-2; D uncertain. The CDR3 spans 12 residues. Trimming removed 5 bases at V and 10 bases at J, with 17 bases between. Germline CDR1 SQVTM, CDR2 ANQGSEA. In DNA form, the CDR3 reads TGCAGCGTTAGGGAGGGCGGATTAGACTACACCTTC. Translated, it gives CSVREGGLDYTF.

A few counts support this clone. The chain employs TRBV5-1 and TRBJ2-5, with 7 bases aligning to TRBD2. Germline CDR1 is SGHRS and CDR2 is YFSETQ. The CDR3 runs 13 residues. Trimming cost V 0 bases and J 5 bases; bases outside gene matches: 1. CDR3 protein: CASSLGTSETQYF. CDR3 bases: TGCGCCAGCAGCTTGGGGACTAGTGAGACCCAGTACTTC.

This chain connects TRBV4-1 to TRBJ2-5, with 8 bases lining up with TRBD2. The germline gives CDR1 MGHRA, CDR2 YSYEKL. After removal of 0 bases from V and 0 bases from J, the junction contained 3 bases not matched to a gene. CDR3 length equals 16 residues. CDR3 region: CASSQDRGGNQETQYF. CDR3 bases: TGCGCCAGCAGCCAAGACCGGGGGGGGAACCAAGAGACCCAGTACTTC.

This rearrangement joins TRBV2 to TRBJ2-1, with D possibly matching TRBD1 (6 bases). The germline V gene encodes CDR1 SNHLY and CDR2 FYNNEI. The CDR3 is 18 residues long. The ends were cut back, 0 bases at V and 3 bases at J, with 18 bases in the middle. DNA of the CDR3: TGTGCCAGCAGTGAAGCGCTTATAAGGCAGGGGAACTACAATGAGCAGTTCTTC. This translates into CASSEALIRQGNYNEQFF.

V is TRBV6-5 and J is TRBJ2-3; 9 bases agree with TRBD1. Germline V gene sequence: CDR1 MNHEY, CDR2 SVGAGI. V shed 7 bases, J shed 3 bases, and the junction held 8 bases outside the gene matches. The length of the CDR3 is 15 residues. CDR3: CASNPGQGMTDTQYF. CDR3 DNA sequence: TGTGCCAGCAACCCGGGACAGGGCATGACAGATACGCAGTATTTT.

This chain uses TRBV5-1 with TRBJ1-4; no reliable D call. Trimming stripped 10 bases from V and 0 bases from J, with 13 bases between. CDR3 length: 14 residues. Germline lookup yields CDR1 SGHRS and CDR2 YFSETQ. This CDR3 reads CAPKSATTNEKLFF. As DNA, the CDR3 is TGCGCCCCTAAATCGGCCACAACTAATGAAAAACTGTTTTTT.

This chain joins TRBV6-6 and TRBJ2-3, with D perhaps being TRBD1 or TRBD2 (6 bases each). V was shortened by 8 bases and J by 3 bases, with 9 bases between the two germline ends. There are 12 residues in the CDR3. The germline V gene has CDR1 MNHNY and CDR2 SVGAGI (reference sequence). Here the CDR3 reads CASQGGTDTQYF. The CDR3 coding sequence is TGTGCCAGCCAAGGGGGGACAGATACGCAGTATTTT.

V usage is TRBV9 and J usage is TRBJ2-7; 9 bases are a match to TRBD1. This CDR3 region has 15 residues. J lost 2 bases, V lost 4 bases, and 7 bases had no gene match. Germline loops: CDR1 SGDLS, CDR2 YYNGEE. The CDR3 loop reads CASSTGTGPTYEQYF. The CDR3 coding sequence is TGTGCCAGCAGCACGGGGACAGGGCCGACCTACGAGCAGTACTTC.

The chain combines TRBV30 with TRBJ2-3; 9 bases align to TRBD1. CDR1 and CDR2 (germline): GTSNPN, SVGIG (reference sequence). The V segment lost 2 bases and the J segment 4 bases; nucleotides outside the gene matches: 7. The CDR3 totals 15 residues. The CDR3 loop is CAWSRDRVSSDTQYF. In DNA, the CDR3 is TGTGCCTGGAGTAGGGACAGGGTGTCGTCAGATACGCAGTATTTT. Full variable domain (missing parts from reference TRBV30 and TRBJ2-3): SQTIHQWPATLVQPVGSPLSLECTVEGTSNPNLYWYRQAAGRGLQLLFYSVGIGQISSEVPQNLSASRPQDRQFILSSKKLLLSDSGFYLCAWSRDRVSSDTQYFGPGTRLTVL.

The chain recombines TRBV5-1 with TRBJ2-5; TRBD1 aligns across 9 bases. The CDR3 has 14 residues. The J segment lost 5 bases and the V segment lost 4 bases, leaving 6 bases of the junction unmatched. Germline V lookup: CDR1 SGHRS, CDR2 YFSETQ. DNA for the CDR3: TGCGCCAGCAGCGAACAGGGGGCGGGGGAGACCCAGTACTTC. Its translation: CASSEQGAGETQYF.

This clone was recorded only once. V is TRBV25-1 and J is TRBJ2-1, with D possibly TRBD2 on 7 matching bases. Deletions cut 7 bases from V and 5 bases from J, with 15 bases between. Germline V gives CDR1 MGHDK, CDR2 SYGVNS. CDR3 length equals 14 residues. CDR3 sequence reads: CASTYAGAHNEQFF. CDR3 bases: TGTGCCAGCACGTACGCGGGGGCCCACAATGAGCAGTTCTTC.

The rearrangement joins TRBV19 to TRBJ1-1; 9 positions agree with TRBD1. Germline assignment: CDR1 LNHDA and CDR2 SQIVND (reference sequence). After removal of 4 bases from V and 3 bases from J, the junction contained 12 bases not matched to a gene. CDR3 length: 17 amino acids. CDR3 amino acids: CASSTFGTGTGYTEAFF. DNA for the CDR3: TGTGCCAGTAGTACCTTCGGGACAGGGACTGGGTACACTGAAGCTTTCTTT.

The chain carries TRBV7-9 and TRBJ2-4; tentative D call: TRBD2 (7 bases). The length of the CDR3 is 15 residues. The V end lost 1 base, the J end lost 5 bases, and 12 bases lay between the germline ends. The germline gives CDR1 SEHNR, CDR2 FQNEAQ (reference sequence). CDR3: CASSLGRGPQNIQYF. CDR3 coding DNA: TGTGCCAGCAGCTTAGGGCGGGGGCCGCAAAACATTCAGTACTTC.

The V and J genes are TRBV2 and TRBJ1-6; TRBD1 aligns across 9 bases. V trimming: 5 bases; J trimming: 13 bases; junction bases outside the gene matches: 9. In germline, CDR1 is SNHLY, CDR2 FYNNEI. This CDR3 contains 14 residues. The CDR3 loop is CASSTGTGTPPLHF. Written as DNA, the CDR3 is TGTGCCAGCAGTACCGGGACAGGGACGCCCCCCCTCCACTTT.

This clone was seen just once. The V gene is TRBV28, the J gene TRBJ1-2, with D uncertain. Germline assignment: CDR1 MDHEN and CDR2 SYDVKM. This CDR3 has 13 residues. The germline V and J ends were trimmed by 7 bases and 2 bases, with 11 bases remaining between them. The CDR3 loop is CASTPSGNYGYTF. The CDR3 DNA is TGTGCCAGCACCCCCAGCGGGAACTATGGCTACACCTTC.